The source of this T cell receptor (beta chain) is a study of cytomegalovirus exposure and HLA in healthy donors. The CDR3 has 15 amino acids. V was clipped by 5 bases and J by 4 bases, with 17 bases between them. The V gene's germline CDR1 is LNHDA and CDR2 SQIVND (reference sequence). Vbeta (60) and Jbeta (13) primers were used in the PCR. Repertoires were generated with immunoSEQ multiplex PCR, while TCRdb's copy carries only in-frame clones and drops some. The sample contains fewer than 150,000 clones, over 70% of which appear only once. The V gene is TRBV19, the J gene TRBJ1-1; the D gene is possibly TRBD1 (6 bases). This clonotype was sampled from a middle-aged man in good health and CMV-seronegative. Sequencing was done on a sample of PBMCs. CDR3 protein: CASSDQQGWGTEAFF. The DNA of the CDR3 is TGTGCCAGTAGTGACCAACAGGGTTGGGGCACTGAAGCTTTCTTT.